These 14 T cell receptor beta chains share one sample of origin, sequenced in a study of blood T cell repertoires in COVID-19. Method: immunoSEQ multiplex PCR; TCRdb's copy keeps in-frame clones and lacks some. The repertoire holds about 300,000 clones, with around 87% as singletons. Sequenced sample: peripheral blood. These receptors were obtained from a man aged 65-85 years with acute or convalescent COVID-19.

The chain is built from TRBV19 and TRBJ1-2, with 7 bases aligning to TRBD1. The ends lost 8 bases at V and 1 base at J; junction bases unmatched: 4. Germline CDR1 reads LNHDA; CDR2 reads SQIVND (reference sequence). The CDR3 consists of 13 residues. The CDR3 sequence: CASSGTVNYGYTF. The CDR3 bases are TGTGCCAGTTCCGGGACAGTTAACTATGGCTACACCTTC.

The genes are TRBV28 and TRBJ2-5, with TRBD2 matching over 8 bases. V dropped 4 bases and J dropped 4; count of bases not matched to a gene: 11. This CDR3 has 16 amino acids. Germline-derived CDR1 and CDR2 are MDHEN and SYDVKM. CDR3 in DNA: TGTGCCAGCAGTTCCCCCGAAACTAGCGGACCAGAGACCCAGTACTTC. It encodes CASSSPETSGPETQYF.

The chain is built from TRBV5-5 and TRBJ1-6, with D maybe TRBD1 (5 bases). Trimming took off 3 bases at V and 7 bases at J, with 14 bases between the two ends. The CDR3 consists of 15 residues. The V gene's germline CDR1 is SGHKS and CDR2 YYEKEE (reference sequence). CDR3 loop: CASSSPGAPNSPLHF. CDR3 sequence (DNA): TGTGCCAGCAGCTCTCCTGGGGCCCCCAATTCACCCCTCCACTTT.

In DNA, the CDR3 is TGTGCCAGCAGCTTAGAGGCTAGCGGGACTCTCTACTTC. It is translated as CASSLEASGTLYF. The chain has TRBV7-9 and TRBJ2-4; 9 nucleotides line up with TRBD2. The CDR3 contains 13 residues. Germline values: CDR1 SEHNR, CDR2 FQNEAQ (reference sequence). After removal of 1 base from V and 16 bases from J, the junction contained 8 bases not matched to a gene.

Written as DNA, the CDR3 is TGTGCCAGCAGCTTGGCCTTTCAGGGTTTGAACACTGAAGCTTTCTTT. It yields the protein CASSLAFQGLNTEAFF. The chain carries TRBV5-8 and TRBJ1-1, with D possibly being TRBD1 (5 bases). The CDR3 totals 16 residues. Between the trimmed V and J ends, which lost 0 bases and 0 bases, there was a span of 12 bases. Germline CDR1 reads SGHTS; CDR2 reads YDEGEE.

The CDR3 region is CASRGAGTSGSVQYF. The CDR3 nucleotides are TGTGCCAGCAGGGGGGCGGGGACTAGCGGGAGTGTGCAGTACTTC. The V and J genes are TRBV28 and TRBJ2-7, with 14 bases lining up with TRBD2. Germline CDR1 reads MDHEN; CDR2 reads SYDVKM. The junction had 10 bases not matched to a gene; V was cut back by 6 bases and J by 9 bases. The CDR3 totals 15 residues.

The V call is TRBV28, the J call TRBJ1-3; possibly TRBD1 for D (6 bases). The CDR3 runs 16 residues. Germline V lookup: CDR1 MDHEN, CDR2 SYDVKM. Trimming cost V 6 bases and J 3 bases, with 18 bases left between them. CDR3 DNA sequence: TGTGCCAGCAGCAACCCCCTGGGAGGGGGTGGAAACACCATATATTTT. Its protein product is CASSNPLGGGGNTIYF.

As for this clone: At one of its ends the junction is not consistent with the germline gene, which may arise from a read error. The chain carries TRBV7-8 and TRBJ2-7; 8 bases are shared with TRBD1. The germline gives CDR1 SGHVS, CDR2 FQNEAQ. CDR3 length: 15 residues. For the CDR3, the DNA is TGTGCCAGCAGCTTCCAGGGGGCGGGATCCTCCGAGCAGTACTTC. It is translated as CASSFQGAGSSEQYF.

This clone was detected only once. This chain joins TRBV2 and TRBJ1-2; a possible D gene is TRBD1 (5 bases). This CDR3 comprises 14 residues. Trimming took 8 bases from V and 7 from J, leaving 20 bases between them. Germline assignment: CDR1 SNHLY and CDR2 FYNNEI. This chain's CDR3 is CASRGWGIASGYTF. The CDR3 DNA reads TGTGCCAGCCGGGGGTGGGGAATCGCTTCTGGCTACACCTTC.

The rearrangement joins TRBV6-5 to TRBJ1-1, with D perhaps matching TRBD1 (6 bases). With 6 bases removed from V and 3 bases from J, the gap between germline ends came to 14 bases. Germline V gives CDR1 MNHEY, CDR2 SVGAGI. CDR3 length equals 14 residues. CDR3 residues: CASRLDSRDTEAFF. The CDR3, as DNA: TGTGCCAGCAGACTGGACAGCCGGGACACTGAAGCTTTCTTT.

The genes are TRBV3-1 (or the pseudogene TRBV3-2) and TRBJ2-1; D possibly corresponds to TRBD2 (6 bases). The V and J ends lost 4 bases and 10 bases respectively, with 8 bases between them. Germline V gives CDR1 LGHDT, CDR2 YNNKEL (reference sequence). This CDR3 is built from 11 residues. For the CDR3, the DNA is TGTGCCAGCAGCCTGGGAGGAGAGCAGTTCTTC. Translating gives CASSLGGEQFF.

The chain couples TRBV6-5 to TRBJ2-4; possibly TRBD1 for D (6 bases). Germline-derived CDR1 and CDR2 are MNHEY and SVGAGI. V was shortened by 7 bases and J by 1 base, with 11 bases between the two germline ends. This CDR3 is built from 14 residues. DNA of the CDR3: TGTGCCAGCAAAGACACAGGGGCCAAAAACATTCAGTACTTC. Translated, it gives CASKDTGAKNIQYF.

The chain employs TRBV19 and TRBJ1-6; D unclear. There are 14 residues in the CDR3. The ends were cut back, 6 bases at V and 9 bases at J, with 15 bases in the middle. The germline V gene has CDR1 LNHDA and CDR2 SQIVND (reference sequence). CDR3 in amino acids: CASSPERVSSPLHF. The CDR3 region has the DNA TGTGCCAGTAGCCCCGAGAGGGTGAGTTCACCCCTCCACTTT.

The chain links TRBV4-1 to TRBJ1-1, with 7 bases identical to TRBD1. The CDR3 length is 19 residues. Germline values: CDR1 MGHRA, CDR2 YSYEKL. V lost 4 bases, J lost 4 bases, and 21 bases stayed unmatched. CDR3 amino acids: CASSLSTDRVLFSSTEAFF. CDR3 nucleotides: TGCGCCAGCAGCCTTTCTACCGACAGGGTTTTGTTTTCGAGCACTGAAGCTTTCTTT.